This T cell receptor beta chain was captured by sequencing in a study of shared clonotypes between healthy human individuals. Study details: A few men and a couple of women, aged 18 to 49, were donors.

Naive CD8 cells were CD45RO-negative, positively selected for CCR7, excluding terminally differentiated effector memory CD45RA+ cells. Here immunoSEQ multiplex PCR was the method, and the copy in TCRdb shows in-frame clones only, minus some. The sample lists about 750,000 clones, about 92% occurring once. Germline assignment: CDR1 SGHDT and CDR2 YYEEEE. This CDR3 is built from 14 residues. V lost 5 bases and J lost 6; bases outside the gene matches: 7. The chain carries TRBV5-6 and TRBJ1-2; 10 bases match TRBD1. This sequence originates from a young man in good health. The sample comprised naive CD8+ T cells sorted from blood. In DNA, the CDR3 is TGTGCCAGCAGTGGACAGGGGGTCTTGGATGGCTACACCTTC. This gives the protein CASSGQGVLDGYTF. Filled out from reference TRBV5-6 and TRBJ1-2, the complete variable domain reads DAGVTQSPTHLIKTRGQQVTLRCSPKSGHDTVSWYQQALGQGPQFIFQYYEEEERQRGNFPDRFSGHQFPNYSSELNVNALLLGDSALYLCASSGQGVLDGYTFGSGTRLTVV.